This T cell receptor (beta chain) came from a study of blood T cell repertoires in COVID-19. Authors' processing steps: The assay estimated nucleated cells by amplifying reference gene primers. The table came from immunoSEQ multiplex PCR; TCRdb's copy has only in-frame clones and leaves some out. The DNA gave D and trimming, while V, J and clone size come from that table. Here the sample spans approximately 96,000 clones, about 88% being singletons. Trimming took 7 bases from V and 7 from J, leaving 16 bases between them. The CDR3 contains 13 residues. Germline-derived CDR1 and CDR2 are ENHRY and SYGVKD.

Sequencing used peripheral blood. This sequence originates from an elderly woman with acute or convalescent COVID-19. J is TRBJ1-2 and V is TRBV10-3; D remains unclear. The CDR3 DNA reads TGTGCCATCACAGACTCACCAAGTGTTGGCTACACCTTC. Translation gives CAITDSPSVGYTF.